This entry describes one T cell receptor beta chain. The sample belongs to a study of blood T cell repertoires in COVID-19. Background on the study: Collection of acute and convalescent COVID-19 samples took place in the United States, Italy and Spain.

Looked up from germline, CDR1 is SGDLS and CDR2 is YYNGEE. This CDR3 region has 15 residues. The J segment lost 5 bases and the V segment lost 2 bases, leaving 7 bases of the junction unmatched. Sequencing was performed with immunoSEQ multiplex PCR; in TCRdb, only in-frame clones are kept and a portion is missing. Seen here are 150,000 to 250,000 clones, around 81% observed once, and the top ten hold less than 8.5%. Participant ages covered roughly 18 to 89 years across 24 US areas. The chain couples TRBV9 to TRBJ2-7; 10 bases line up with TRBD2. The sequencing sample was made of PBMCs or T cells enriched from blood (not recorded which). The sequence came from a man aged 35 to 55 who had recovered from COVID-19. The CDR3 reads CASSVSGGSYNEQYF. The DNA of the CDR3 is TGTGCCAGCAGCGTTAGCGGGGGGTCATACAACGAGCAGTACTTC.